This passage covers 31 T cell receptor beta chains from one sample sequenced in a study of human CD8 memory T cell subsets (dated by TCRdb to 2018 to 2020). The listed sequencing device is NextSeq 550. A Human TCR Profiling Kit was used to prepare UMI-labeled 5' RACE TCRbeta libraries. The reads, reprocessed by TCRdb, yield one row per CDR3 protein sequence and no DNA. The sample table includes some 6,300 distinct CDR3 sequences. The ten largest clones take up around a fifth of the sample. Input material: CD8+ stem-like memory T cells (TSCM and TCM) sorted from PBMCs. The cell subset or site label on this specimen signifies: stem-like memory CD8 T cells (TSTEM), CCR7+ PD-1- TIGIT-. Every receptor here comes from a human donor in good health.

The chain carries TRBV20-1 and TRBJ1-5; as DNA is missing, the TRBD1 call by TCRdb cannot be tested. The CDR3 spans 12 residues. The germline gives CDR1 DFQATT, CDR2 SNEGSKA (reference sequence). The CDR3 sequence is CSASRDSGPQHF.

J is TRBJ2-2 and V is TRBV13; TCRdb picks TRBD2, but there is no DNA to check that call. The CDR3 spans 14 residues. CDR1 is PRHDT, CDR2 FYEKMQ, per germline (reference sequence). The CDR3 sequence is CASSLQEDTGELFF.

This chain joins TRBV11-2 and TRBJ2-5. Looked up from germline, CDR1 is SGHAT and CDR2 is FQNNGV. The CDR3 spans 16 residues. The CDR3 sequence is CASSLGTVPVQETQYF. Drawing the rest from reference TRBV11-2 and TRBJ2-5, the complete variable domain is EAGVAQSPRYKIIEKRQSVAFWCNPISGHATLYWYQQILGQGPKLLIQFQNNGVVDDSQLPKDRFSAERLKGVDSTLKIQPAKLEDSAVYLCASSLGTVPVQETQYFGPGTRLLVL.

This chain uses TRBV28 with TRBJ2-4; the D gene TCRdb calls, TRBD2, cannot be checked with no DNA. Germline values: CDR1 MDHEN, CDR2 SYDVKM. The CDR3 loop spans 15 amino acids. This chain's CDR3 is CASETSAPVEGIQYF.

The chain carries TRBV28 and TRBJ2-7; the D call from TCRdb, TRBD1, cannot be confirmed without DNA. Germline V gene sequence: CDR1 MDHEN, CDR2 SYDVKM. This CDR3 comprises 17 residues. CDR3 residues: CASSRDRGLARPYEQYF. The whole variable domain, filled in from reference TRBV28 and TRBJ2-7, reads DVKVTQSSRYLVKRTGEKVFLECVQDMDHENMFWYRQDPGLGLRLIYFSYDVKMKEKGDIPEGYSVSREKKERFSLILESASTNQTSMYLCASSRDRGLARPYEQYFGPGTRLTVT.

The chain recombines TRBV18 with TRBJ2-5; TCRdb reports TRBD1, a call that lacks DNA to check it against. The CDR3 totals 14 residues. Germline V gene data show CDR1 as KGHSH and CDR2 as LQKENI. CDR3 protein: CASSPMGRQGAQYF.

The chain links TRBV19 to TRBJ2-2. The CDR3 is 11 amino acids. Per germline, CDR1 LNHDA and CDR2 SQIVND (reference sequence). The CDR3 protein is CASKESRELFF.

The rearrangement links TRBV5-8 to TRBJ1-6. The V gene's germline CDR1 is SGHTS and CDR2 YDEGEE. There are 18 residues in the CDR3. CDR3 in amino acids: CASSLSGESLSYNSPLHF.

J is TRBJ2-2 and V is TRBV4-3. The germline V gene has CDR1 LGHNA and CDR2 YSLEER. This CDR3 region has 15 residues. The CDR3 protein is CASSQDPQGTGELFF.

This clonotype is labeled large based on frequency. The gene calls are TRBV28 and TRBJ2-3; the D gene TCRdb calls, TRBD2, cannot be checked with no DNA. Germline CDR1 MDHEN, CDR2 SYDVKM. CDR3 length equals 16 residues. This CDR3 reads CASSTSGGANTDTQYF.

Its frequency marks this clonotype as medium-sized (0.01 to 0.1%). The chain combines TRBV10-3 with TRBJ2-7; TCRdb selects TRBD1, and the lack of DNA leaves this call unchecked. CDR1 and CDR2 from the germline V gene are ENHRY and SYGVKD. This CDR3 is built from 15 residues. CDR3 amino acids: CATHHPGTGGGEQYF.

V and J are TRBV27 and TRBJ1-5; TCRdb indicates TRBD1, and absent DNA this call remains unverified. Per germline, CDR1 MNHEY and CDR2 SMNVEV (reference sequence). This CDR3 has 13 residues. The CDR3 loop is CASRGDGYQPQHF.

The chain has TRBV10-2 and TRBJ1-2; TCRdb outputs TRBD1, but without DNA this stays unchecked. Germline V gene data show CDR1 as WSHSY and CDR2 as SAAADI. The CDR3 loop spans 15 amino acids. The CDR3 is CASSESIGQGDGYTF.

This clonotype registers medium-sized by frequency. The chain joins TRBV28 to TRBJ1-5; TCRdb names TRBD1, which stays unverified in the absence of DNA. The CDR3 is 13 amino acids. Germline V CDR1 and CDR2: MDHEN, SYDVKM. The CDR3 sequence: CASSLSGGQPQHF.

The rearrangement uses TRBV30 and TRBJ1-6; TCRdb outputs TRBD1, but without DNA this stays unchecked. CDR1 and CDR2 from the germline V gene are GTSNPN and SVGIG (reference sequence). The CDR3 length is 13 residues. Here the CDR3 reads CAWSEWANSPLHF. Variable domain in full (rest from reference TRBV30 and TRBJ1-6): SQTIHQWPATLVQPVGSPLSLECTVEGTSNPNLYWYRQAAGRGLQLLFYSVGIGQISSEVPQNLSASRPQDRQFILSSKKLLLSDSGFYLCAWSEWANSPLHFGNGTRLTVT.

The chain is built from TRBV5-1 and TRBJ2-7. The germline V gene has CDR1 SGHRS and CDR2 YFSETQ. The CDR3 sequence is 16 residues long. The CDR3 reads CASSLEVAASSYEQYF.

By frequency, this clonotype is medium-sized. This chain connects TRBV6-5 to TRBJ2-7. The CDR3 is 11 residues long. Per germline, CDR1 MNHEY and CDR2 SVGAGI. The CDR3 here is CASSAGYEQYF.

Frequency places this clonotype as medium-sized (0.01 to 0.1%). This rearrangement joins TRBV28 to TRBJ1-5. The length of the CDR3 is 13 residues. CDR1 and CDR2 (germline): MDHEN, SYDVKM. The CDR3 here is CASSLNVGDAQHF.

This rearrangement joins TRBV10-3 to TRBJ1-4. Germline values: CDR1 ENHRY, CDR2 SYGVKD. This CDR3 spans 13 amino acids. CDR3 residues: CAISEPGSEKLFF.

This sequence joins TRBV28 and TRBJ2-1; TCRdb gives TRBD1 as the D gene, but with no DNA this cannot be confirmed. CDR1 is MDHEN and CDR2 is SYDVKM in the germline V gene. The CDR3 sequence is 15 residues long. The CDR3 sequence: CASSLTPQFLYEQFF.

V and J are TRBV15 and TRBJ1-4. From germline, CDR1 is LNHNV and CDR2 YYDKDF (reference sequence). This CDR3 contains 15 residues. CDR3 region: CATSPSTGEEEKLFF.

This clonotype ranks as medium-sized in terms of frequency. This chain connects TRBV7-9 to TRBJ1-1. The CDR3 extends over 14 amino acids. Germline values: CDR1 SEHNR, CDR2 FQNEAQ (reference sequence). The CDR3 is CASSLVEGNTEAFF.

Measured by frequency, this clonotype is large. The chain couples TRBV4-2 to TRBJ1-1; the D call from TCRdb, TRBD1, cannot be confirmed without DNA. The CDR3 runs to 13 residues. CDR1 is LGHNA and CDR2 is YNFKEQ in the germline V gene. CDR3 protein: CASSQDGGTEAFF.

The V call is TRBV7-2, the J call TRBJ1-5. The germline V gene has CDR1 SGHTA and CDR2 FQGNSA. The CDR3 runs 14 residues. The CDR3 loop reads CASSPLVGNQPQHF.

This chain joins TRBV29-1 and TRBJ1-1; absent DNA, TCRdb's TRBD1 call cannot be checked. Germline CDR1 and CDR2: SQVTM and ANQGSEA. The CDR3 has 13 residues. The CDR3 sequence: CSVATGEGTEAFF. Using reference TRBV29-1 and TRBJ1-1 for the parts outside the CDR3, the full variable domain is SAVISQKPSRDICQRGTSLTIQCQVDSQVTMMFWYRQQPGQSLTLIATANQGSEATYESGFVIDKFPISRPNLTFSTLTVSNMSPEDSSIYLCSVATGEGTEAFFGQGTRLTVV.

The chain has TRBV5-6 and TRBJ2-3. This CDR3 is built from 11 residues. Germline CDR1 SGHDT, CDR2 YYEEEE. CDR3: CARSSTDTQYF.

V usage is TRBV28 and J usage is TRBJ2-2; the TCRdb call, TRBD2, lacks DNA for checking. The germline V gene encodes CDR1 MDHEN and CDR2 SYDVKM. CDR3 length equals 17 residues. CDR3 sequence: CASSLSYLQINTGELFF.

By frequency, this clonotype registers medium-sized (0.01 to 0.1%). The rearrangement uses TRBV29-1 and TRBJ2-1; there is no DNA to check the TCRdb D call of TRBD2. CDR3 size: 15 residues. The V gene's germline CDR1 is SQVTM and CDR2 ANQGSEA. CDR3 residues: CSSRSEAGLNNEQFF.

The CDR3 protein is CSAPLRGDAGELFF. The chain has TRBV20-1 and TRBJ2-2; TCRdb names TRBD1, which stays unverified in the absence of DNA. The CDR3 runs to 14 residues. Germline-derived CDR1 and CDR2 are DFQATT and SNEGSKA (reference sequence).

Judged by frequency, this clonotype is medium-sized. The chain employs TRBV7-7 and TRBJ2-7; the D call of TRBD1 rests on TCRdb alone, since no DNA is present to check it. This CDR3 has 14 amino acids. CDR1 and CDR2 from the germline V gene are SSHAT and FNYEAQ (reference sequence). CDR3 loop: CASSQATGSYEQYF.

CDR3 region: CASSQVGQSNEQFF. The chain employs TRBV4-1 and TRBJ2-1; TCRdb's D gene call, TRBD1, goes unchecked for lack of DNA. The CDR3 consists of 14 residues. Germline V gene lookup returns CDR1 MGHRA and CDR2 YSYEKL.